A selection of T cell receptor beta chains follows, all from one sample in a study of T cells in Graves' hyperthyroidism and ophthalmopathy. Each CDR3 protein is one row after TCRdb ran MiXCR on the multiplex PCR reads. The sample contains hundreds of thousands of distinct CDR3 sequences, 12% to 15% of which appear only once. The sequenced sample consisted of blood. These receptors were obtained from a woman aged 18 to 35 with Graves' hyperthyroidism. The CDR3 runs from the conserved cysteine through the conserved F or W. D genes are given only for firm matches. Size is stated for part of the rows, as once, few or many counts, or as a class when the clone is expanded.

CDR3nt	CDR3aa	abundance	v_gene	j_gene	d_gene
TGTGCCAGCAGTGGGGGGGTTGGTAGCGGGAGGTACAATGAGCAGTTCTTC	CASSGGVGSGRYNEQFF	NA	TRBV25-1	TRBJ2-1	TRBD2
TGTGCCAGCAGCGTAGTTCCGTCGGGGGGATCCTACAATGAGCAGTTCTTC	CASSVVPSGGSYNEQFF	many	TRBV9	TRBJ2-1	TRBD2
TGTGCCAGCAGTTTACGTAGGGCGGCGCTACGAAATAATTCACCCCTCCACTTT	CASSLRRAALRNNSPLHF	NA	TRBV6-2/TRBV6-3	TRBJ1-6	NA
TGTGCCAGCAGGCTCCCTAGCGGGATGAACACCGGGGAGCTGTTTTTT	CASRLPSGMNTGELFF	many	TRBV3-1	TRBJ2-2	TRBD2
TGTGCCAGCAGCTCAAGGGGGCAGGAAGAAAAACTGTTTTTT	CASSSRGQEEKLFF	NA	TRBV11-2	TRBJ1-4	TRBD1
TGTGCCAGCAGTGAATCCCGCGGGAGCCAAGAGACCCAGTACTTC	CASSESRGSQETQYF	few	TRBV2	TRBJ2-5	TRBD2
TGTGCCAGCAGCTTGGGGATTGGCCAGCCCCAGCATTTT	CASSLGIGQPQHF	many	TRBV7-9	TRBJ1-5	NA
TGTGCCAGCAGTACGCTAACGGGAGTCTGGGGAGATACGCAGTATTTT	CASSTLTGVWGDTQYF	NA	TRBV6-2/TRBV6-3	TRBJ2-3	NA
TGCAGCGTTCGGACAGGGGGCTACCAAGAGACCCAGTACTTC	CSVRTGGYQETQYF	few	TRBV29-1	TRBJ2-5	TRBD1
TGTGCCAGCAGCTTACAACCTGCCTACGAGCAGTACTTC	CASSLQPAYEQYF	many	TRBV7-3	TRBJ2-7	NA
TGTGCCAGCAGTGCAGGTGGGAGGGGGCAAGTCCACACCGGGGAGCTGTTTTTT	CASSAGGRGQVHTGELFF	NA	TRBV25-1	TRBJ2-2	NA